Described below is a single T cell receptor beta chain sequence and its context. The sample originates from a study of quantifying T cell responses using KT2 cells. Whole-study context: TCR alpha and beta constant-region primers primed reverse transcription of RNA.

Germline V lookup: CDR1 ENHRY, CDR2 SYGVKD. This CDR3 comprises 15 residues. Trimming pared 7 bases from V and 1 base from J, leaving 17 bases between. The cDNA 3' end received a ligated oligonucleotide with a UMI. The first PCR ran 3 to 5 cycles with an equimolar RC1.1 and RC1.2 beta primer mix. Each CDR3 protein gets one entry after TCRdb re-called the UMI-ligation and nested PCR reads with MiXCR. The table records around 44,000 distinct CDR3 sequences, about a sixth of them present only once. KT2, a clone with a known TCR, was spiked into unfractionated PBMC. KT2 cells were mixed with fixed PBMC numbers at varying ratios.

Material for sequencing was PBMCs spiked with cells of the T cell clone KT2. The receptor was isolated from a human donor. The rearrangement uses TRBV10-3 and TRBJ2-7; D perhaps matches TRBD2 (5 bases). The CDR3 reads CAITHGISLSYEQYF. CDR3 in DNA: TGTGCCATCACCCACGGGATCTCCTTATCCTACGAGCAGTACTTC.